The clone carrying this T cell receptor beta chain was observed at least ten times. The sample is drawn from a study of T cells in Graves' hyperthyroidism and ophthalmopathy. Amplification of TCR beta CDR3 regions used RNA as the template. When the TCR CDR3 underwent first-round RT-PCR, the HTBI primer set was used. One entry per CDR3 protein, called by TCRdb with MiXCR from the multiplex PCR reads. The data contain approximately 400,000 distinct CDR3 sequences, about 15% of them seen just once; the ten biggest clones take up around a fifth. CDR1 is MNHNS, CDR2 SASEGT, per germline. The trim removed 8 bases at V and 2 bases at J, leaving 7 bases unmatched. The CDR3 contains 14 residues. Exclusion criteria comprised uncontrolled infection, other autoimmune disease, pregnancy or lactation.

The chain uses TRBV6-1 and TRBJ1-1; 8 bases match TRBD1. This clonotype was obtained from a woman aged 25 to 45 with Graves' ophthalmopathy. Sequenced input: blood. The CDR3 here is CASRRTGKNTEAFF. The CDR3 DNA follows: TGTGCCAGCCGCCGGACAGGGAAAAACACTGAAGCTTTCTTT.